The TCR beta chain described here comes from a study of CD8+ T cells in alopecia areata. The germline CDR1 and CDR2 sequences are LNHNV and YYDKDF (reference sequence). Trimming stripped 0 bases from V and 9 bases from J, with 12 bases between. CDR3 size: 14 residues. Notes on the study in general: Many expanded lesional clones persisted during tofacitinib (in both scalp and blood).

The treatment here: oral pan-JAK inhibitor, 5-10 mg twice daily. In regard to this clone: The antigen is undetermined.

Following extraction, RNA underwent reverse transcription to cDNA, which served as the sequencing template. Only in-frame clones appear in the TCRdb table, and some are missing; sequencing was by immunoSEQ multiplex PCR. The data hold about 210,000 clones, with 50% to 75% observed a single time. This TCR was sampled from a human donor with alopecia areata. The gene calls are TRBV15 and TRBJ2-1; maybe TRBD1 (5 bases). Specimen: CD4+ T cells sorted from blood, collected at week 4, from a patient treated with tofacitinib. The CDR3 sequence is CATSRDKGQFEQFF. The CDR3 region has the DNA TGTGCCACCAGCAGAGATAAGGGGCAGTTTGAGCAGTTCTTC.